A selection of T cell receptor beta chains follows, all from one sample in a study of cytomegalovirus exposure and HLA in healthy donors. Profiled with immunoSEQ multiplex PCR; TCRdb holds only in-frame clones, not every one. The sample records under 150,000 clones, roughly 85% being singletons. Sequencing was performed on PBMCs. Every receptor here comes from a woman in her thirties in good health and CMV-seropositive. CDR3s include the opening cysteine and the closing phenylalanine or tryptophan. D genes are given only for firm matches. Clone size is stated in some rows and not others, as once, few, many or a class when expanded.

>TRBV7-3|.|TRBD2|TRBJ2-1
CASSSDPERVASGEQFF
TGTGCCAGCAGCTCCGACCCGGAAAGGGTTGCTAGCGGTGAGCAGTTCTTC
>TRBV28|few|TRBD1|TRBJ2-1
CASSSGTASYNEQFF
TGTGCCAGCAGCTCCGGGACAGCCAGCTACAATGAGCAGTTCTTC
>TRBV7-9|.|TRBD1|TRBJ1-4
CASSSRPGTGVEKLFF
TGTGCCAGCAGCTCCCGGCCAGGGACAGGGGTGGAAAAACTGTTTTTT
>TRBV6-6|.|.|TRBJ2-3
CASSYGDTHTDTQYF
TGTGCCAGCAGTTACGGGGACACCCACACAGATACGCAGTATTTT
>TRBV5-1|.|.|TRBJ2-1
CASSLGGGFLSDEQFF
TGCGCCAGCAGCTTGGGGGGAGGTTTCCTCTCAGATGAGCAGTTCTTC
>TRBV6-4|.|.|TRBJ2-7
CASSLGGLNPTYEQYF
TGTGCCAGCAGCCTGGGGGGTTTGAATCCCACCTACGAGCAGTACTTC
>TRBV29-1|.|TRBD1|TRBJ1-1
CSVEQDRGTEAFF
TGCAGCGTTGAGCAGGACAGGGGCACTGAAGCTTTCTTT
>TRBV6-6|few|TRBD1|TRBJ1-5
CASSYADRTSNQPQHF
TGTGCCAGCAGTTACGCGGACAGGACGAGCAATCAGCCCCAGCATTTT
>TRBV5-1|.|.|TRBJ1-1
CASSVTVNTEAFF
TGCGCCAGCAGCGTGACAGTGAACACTGAAGCTTTCTTT
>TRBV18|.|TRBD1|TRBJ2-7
CASSPGTGDHEQYF
TGTGCCAGCTCACCCGGGACAGGGGACCACGAGCAGTACTTC
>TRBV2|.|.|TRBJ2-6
CASRYLTGSFSGANVLTF
TGTGCCAGCAGGTACCTGACAGGTTCCTTCTCTGGGGCCAACGTCCTGACTTTC
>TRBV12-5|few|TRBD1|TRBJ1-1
CASGSGQGATEAFF
TGTGCTAGTGGTTCGGGGCAGGGGGCCACTGAAGCTTTCTTT
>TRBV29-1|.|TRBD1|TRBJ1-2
CSVGGGTGAPYGYTF
TGCAGCGTTGGAGGGGGGACAGGCGCGCCGTATGGCTACACCTTC
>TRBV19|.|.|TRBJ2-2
CASSPGQGGVTGELFF
TGTGCCAGTAGTCCCGGACAGGGAGGGGTCACCGGGGAGCTGTTTTTT
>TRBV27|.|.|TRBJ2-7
CASSFVGGRDYEQYF
TGTGCCAGCAGTTTTGTGGGAGGACGGGACTACGAGCAGTACTTC
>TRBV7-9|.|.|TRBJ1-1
CASSSQQGTEAFF
TGTGCCAGCAGCTCCCAGCAGGGTACTGAAGCTTTCTTT
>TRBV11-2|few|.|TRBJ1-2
CASSFRGGYTF
TGTGCCAGCAGCTTTAGGGGTGGCTACACCTTC
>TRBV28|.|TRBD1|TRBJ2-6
CASSLWGTDFYSGANVLTF
TGTGCCAGCAGCCTTTGGGGGACAGACTTTTACTCTGGGGCCAACGTCCTGACTTTC
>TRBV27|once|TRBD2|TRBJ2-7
CASSSPVGREGSYEQYF
TGTGCCAGCTCCTCCCCCGTGGGGCGGGAGGGTTCCTACGAGCAGTACTTC
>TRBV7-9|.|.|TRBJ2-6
CASSLVRSSGANVLTF
TGTGCCAGCAGCTTAGTGCGTAGCTCTGGGGCCAACGTCCTGACTTTC
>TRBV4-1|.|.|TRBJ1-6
CASSQGGVGGDSPLHF
TGCGCCAGCAGCCAAGGAGGGGTGGGGGGGGATTCACCCCTCCACTTT
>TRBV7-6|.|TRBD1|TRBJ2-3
CASSLVAGTGGPDTQYF
TGTGCCAGCAGCTTAGTCGCTGGGACAGGGGGACCAGATACGCAGTATTTT
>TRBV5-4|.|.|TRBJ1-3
CASGLGGGNTIYF
TGTGCCAGCGGCTTAGGGGGAGGAAACACCATATATTTT
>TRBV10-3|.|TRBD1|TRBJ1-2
CAISQDRGNYGYTF
TGTGCCATCAGTCAGGACAGGGGGAACTATGGCTACACCTTC
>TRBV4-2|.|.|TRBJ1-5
CASSQDRGGGNQPQHF
TGTGCCAGCAGCCAAGATAGAGGGGGGGGCAATCAGCCCCAGCATTTT
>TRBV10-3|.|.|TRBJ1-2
CAISEQAYGYTF
TGTGCCATCAGTGAACAGGCCTATGGCTACACCTTC
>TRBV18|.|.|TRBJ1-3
CASSFTTTGSSGNTIYF
TGTGCCAGCTCATTCACCACGACAGGCTCTTCTGGAAACACCATATATTTT
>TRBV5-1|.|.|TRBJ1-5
CASSLDSSNQPQHF
TGCGCCAGCAGCTTGGACAGTAGCAATCAGCCCCAGCATTTT
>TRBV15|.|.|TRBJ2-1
CATSRDWKGGFF
TGTGCCACCAGCAGAGATTGGAAGGGAGGGTTCTTC
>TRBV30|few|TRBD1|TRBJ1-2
CAWTLGTGVAYGYTF
TGTGCCTGGACCCTCGGGACAGGGGTTGCTTATGGCTACACCTTC
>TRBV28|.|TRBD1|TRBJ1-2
CASSLWERTGFSYTF
TGTGCCAGCAGTTTATGGGAGAGGACAGGGTTCAGCTACACCTTC
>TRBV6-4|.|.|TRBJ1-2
CASSRSFGDSPLGGYTF
TGTGCCAGCAGTAGATCGTTCGGTGACAGCCCCTTGGGAGGCTACACCTTC
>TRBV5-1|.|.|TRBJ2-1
CASSWAGSSYNEQFF
TGCGCCAGCAGCTGGGCTGGGAGCTCCTACAATGAGCAGTTCTTC
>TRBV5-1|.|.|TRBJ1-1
CASSLGQANTEAFF
TGCGCCAGCAGCCTGGGACAAGCCAACACTGAAGCTTTCTTT
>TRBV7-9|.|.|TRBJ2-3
CASSLIGVTDTQYF
TGTGCCAGCAGCCTGATAGGGGTCACAGATACGCAGTATTTT
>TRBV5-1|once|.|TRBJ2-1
CASSLEAGAPKQFF
TGCGCCAGCAGCTTGGAGGCGGGGGCCCCGAAGCAGTTCTTC
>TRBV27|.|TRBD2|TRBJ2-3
CASSYPWTSGGPPRAQYF
TGTGCCAGCAGTTACCCTTGGACTAGCGGGGGCCCCCCCCGGGCGCAGTATTTT
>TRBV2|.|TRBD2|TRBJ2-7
CASEPERETEQYF
TGTGCCAGCGAGCCAGAGCGGGAGACCGAGCAGTACTTC
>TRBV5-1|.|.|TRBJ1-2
CASSTGSLAYGYTF
TGCGCCAGCTCGACGGGGAGTCTAGCCTATGGCTACACCTTC
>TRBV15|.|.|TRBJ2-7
CATSRAVQGPYEQYF
TGTGCCACCAGCAGAGCAGTTCAGGGGCCCTACGAGCAGTACTTC
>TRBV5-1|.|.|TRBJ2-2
CASTAGGGTGELFF
TGCGCCAGCACCGCCGGAGGCGGCACCGGGGAGCTGTTCTTT
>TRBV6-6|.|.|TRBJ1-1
CAVLRGEAFF
TGTGCCGTGCTCCGAGGTGAAGCTTTCTTT
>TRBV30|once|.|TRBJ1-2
CAWSSQVYTYGYTF
TGTGCCTGGAGTAGTCAGGTGTACACCTATGGCTACACCTTC
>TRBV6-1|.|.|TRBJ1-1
CASSEGRGTEAFF
TGTGCCAGCAGTGAGGGGAGAGGCACTGAAGCTTTCTTT
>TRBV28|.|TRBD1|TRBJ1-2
CASSLGGTEGYGYTF
TGTGCCAGCAGCCTTGGCGGGACAGAGGGCTATGGCTACACCTTC
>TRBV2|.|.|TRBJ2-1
CASREGNEQFF
TGTGCCAGCAGAGAGGGAAATGAGCAGTTCTTC
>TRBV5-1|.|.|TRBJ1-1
CASSFRPGTTGTTEAFF
TGCGCCAGCAGCTTCCGCCCCGGGACAACGGGAACAACTGAAGCTTTCTTT
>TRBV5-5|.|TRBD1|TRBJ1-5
CASSSGQGRGEPQHF
TGTGCCAGCAGTTCCGGACAGGGAAGAGGGGAGCCCCAGCATTTT